This T cell receptor beta chain comes out of a study of OX40 agonist ivuxolimab in advanced cancers. About the study as a whole: Ivuxolimab was a fully human IgG2 agonistic monoclonal antibody targeting the costimulatory receptor OX40 (CD134). Intravenous ivuxolimab was administered to patients every 2 weeks at six dose levels: 0.01, 0.1, 0.3, 1.5, 3 and 10 mg/kg. Peripheral TCRbeta sequencing aimed to test whether ivuxolimab altered TCR sequence diversity and caused clonal T-cell expansion. Among the roughly 52 dose-escalation patients, about 20 had hepatocellular carcinoma, 15 melanoma, 9 renal cell carcinoma and 9 head and neck cancer. Partial responses occurred in three dose-escalation patients: two with cutaneous melanoma and one with hepatocellular carcinoma. The paper reports the monotherapy dose-escalation portion (N ≈ 50 patients) of the phase I ivuxolimab trial. Prior anti-PD-1, anti-PD-L1 or anti-CTLA-4 therapy was permitted, and checkpoint inhibitors had been received by about 44% of dose-escalation patients. In the dose-escalation cohort, more than 75% of patients were male, and the mean age was approximately 60 years, with a range of 23 to 79.

Paper-wide results and their limitations: In partial responders in the 0.1-3.0 mg/kg groups, normalized peripheral clonal expansion was found to be among the lowest, especially among CD8+ T cells. At doses of 0.1 to 3.0 mg/kg, clonal expansion of both CD4+ and CD8+ blood T cells was observed from baseline to week 6. Low levels of normalized T-cell clonal expansion were also seen in some patients who did not respond. After ivuxolimab, CD8+ T cells had more expanded clones than CD4+ T cells on average. Antigen specificity was not determined for the clonally expanded peripheral T cells.

The trial excluded patients who had a history of autoimmune disease or who were on systemic immunosuppression. Peripheral blood for TCR sequencing was collected from all dose cohorts at baseline, on cycle 4 day 1, and on cycle 7 day 1. The samples were taken from a phase I, first-in-human, multicenter, open-label dose-escalation trial of ivuxolimab. Adults with locally advanced or metastatic head and neck squamous cell, hepatocellular, melanoma or renal cell carcinoma were enrolled in the trial. Before TCR sequencing, CD4+ T cells and CD8+ T cells were sorted from peripheral blood as separate populations. To sequence the TCRbeta CDR3 region, genomic DNA was isolated from the sorted cells. The immunoSEQ Assay was used to sequence the TCRbeta CDR3 regions. TCRdb retrieved this table from immuneACCESS and kept in-frame rearrangements only. Not all clones are present; in checked studies, unresolved V genes account for under half, and no reason is known for the remainder. For this sample there are just under 65,000 clones; approximately 85% appear just once. 9.8% of the sample is in the top ten clones.

Notes on this clone: Its antigen specificity is not known. No quality values exist for individual bases; no much larger clone is one base distant.

The CDR3 contains 16 residues, cysteine and phenylalanine counted. CDR3 DNA only is kept here, 48 bases in frame from base 1. CDR1 and CDR2 are read off the germline V gene as SGDLS and YYNGEE. Compared with germline, V lacks 2 bases and J lacks 3 bases; bases without a gene match: 5. This chain joins TRBV9 to TRBJ1-3; 10 bases in between match TRBD1. The sequencing used CD4+ or CD8+ T cells sorted from blood, collected in a trial of the OX40 agonist ivuxolimab. The receptor's source is an adult with an advanced solid tumor such as melanoma, head and neck, liver or kidney cancer. The bases read TGTGCCAGCAGCGTTTCGGGACAGGGGATTGGAAACACCATATATTTT. This codes for CASSVSGQGIGNTIYF.